The 3 T cell receptor beta chains given below trace back to one sample, sequenced in a study of T cells after yellow fever vaccination. Using its own MiXCR run on the 5' RACE reads, TCRdb lists one record per CDR3 protein. This table has 300,000 to 400,000 distinct CDR3 sequences, roughly 6.1% appearing once. The material sequenced was PBMCs, taken 5 days after the yellow fever booster vaccination. The receptors were sampled from a man younger than 40 who received the YFV17D yellow fever vaccine.

Many counts were recorded for this clonotype. This rearrangement joins TRBV12-3 or TRBV12-4 to TRBJ1-6; D is perhaps TRBD1 (6 bases). The CDR3 sequence is 14 residues long. Trimming removed 4 bases from V and 9 bases from J, with 13 bases in between. The CDR3 DNA sequence: TGTGCCAGCAGTTGGGACAACGGCGGTTCACCCCTCCACTTT. Translated: CASSWDNGGSPLHF.

This clonotype was recorded a few times. J is TRBJ2-6 and V is TRBV9; TRBD1 might be the D (6 bases). Germline CDR1 reads SGDLS; CDR2 reads YYNGEE. V lost 0 bases and J lost 0, with 10 bases in between. The CDR3 covers 17 residues. The CDR3 DNA follows: TGTGCCAGCAGCGTAGCTGGGACAAACTCTGGGGCCAACGTCCTGACTTTC. Protein sequence: CASSVAGTNSGANVLTF.

The rearrangement links TRBV21-1 to TRBJ1-5; TRBD1 was called by the table and not checked on the DNA. TRBV21-1 is classified as a pseudogene. The CDR3 spans 16 residues. CDR3 nucleotide sequence: TGTGCCAGCAGCTATACAAGAGGTCAGGGTGCGCAGCCCCAGCATTTT. It specifies CASSYTRGQGAQPQHF.